This T cell receptor (beta chain) emerged from a study of CD8 T cells in ankylosing spondylitis. Whole-study findings and limits: Seemingly distinctive of ankylosing spondylitis blood was a TCR beta motif formed by eight highly homologous variants.

TCRdb ran MiXCR on the 5' RACE reads and lists one entry per CDR3 protein. The table has around 130,000 distinct CDR3 sequences, 15% to 20% seen once; the top ten hold 30% to 35%. Trimming shortened V by 3 bases and J by 2 bases, and 16 bases separated the two germline ends. The CDR3 covers 16 residues. The V gene's germline CDR1 is MDHEN and CDR2 SYDVKM. This clonotype was seen only a few times. The antigen is unknown. V is TRBV28 and J is TRBJ2-5; D possibly corresponds to TRBD1 (5 bases). The TCR comes from a male donor with ankylosing spondylitis. The source material was blood, either unsorted or a sorted T cell fraction (not recorded which). CDR3 amino acids: CASSLNPRVEQETQYF. In DNA, the CDR3 is TGTGCCAGCAGTTTGAACCCCAGGGTGGAGCAAGAGACCCAGTACTTC.